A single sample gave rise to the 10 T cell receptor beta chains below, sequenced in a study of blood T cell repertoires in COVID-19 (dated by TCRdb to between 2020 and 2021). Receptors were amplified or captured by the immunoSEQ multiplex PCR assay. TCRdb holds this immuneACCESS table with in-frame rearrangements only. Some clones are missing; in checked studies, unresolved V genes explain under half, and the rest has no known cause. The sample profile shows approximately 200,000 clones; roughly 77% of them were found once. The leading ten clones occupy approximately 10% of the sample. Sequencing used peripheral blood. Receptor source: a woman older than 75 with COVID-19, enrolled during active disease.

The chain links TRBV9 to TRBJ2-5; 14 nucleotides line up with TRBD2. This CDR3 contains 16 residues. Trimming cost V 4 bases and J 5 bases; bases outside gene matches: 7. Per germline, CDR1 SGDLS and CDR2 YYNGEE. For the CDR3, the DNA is TGTGCCAGCAGCTTGACGGGACTAGCGGGAGCTGAGACCCAGTACTTC. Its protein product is CASSLTGLAGAETQYF.

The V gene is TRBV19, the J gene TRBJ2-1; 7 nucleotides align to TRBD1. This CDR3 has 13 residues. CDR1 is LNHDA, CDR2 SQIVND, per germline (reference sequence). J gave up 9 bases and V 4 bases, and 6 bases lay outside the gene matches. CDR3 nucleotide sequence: TGTGCCAGTAGTACCACAGGGGAGAGTGAGCAGTTCTTC. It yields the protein CASSTTGESEQFF.

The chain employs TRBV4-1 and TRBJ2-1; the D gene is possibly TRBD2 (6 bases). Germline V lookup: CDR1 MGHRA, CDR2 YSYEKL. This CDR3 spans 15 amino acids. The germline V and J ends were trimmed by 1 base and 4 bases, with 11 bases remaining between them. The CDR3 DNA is TGCGCCAGCAGCCAAGTCCGGGACTCTTACAATGAGCAGTTCTTC. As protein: CASSQVRDSYNEQFF.

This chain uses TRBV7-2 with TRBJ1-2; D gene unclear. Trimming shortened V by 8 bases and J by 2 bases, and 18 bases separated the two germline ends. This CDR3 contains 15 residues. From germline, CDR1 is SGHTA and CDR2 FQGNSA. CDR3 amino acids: CASGLGAIINYGYTF. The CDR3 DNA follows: TGTGCCAGCGGTCTGGGAGCGATCATCAACTATGGCTACACCTTC.

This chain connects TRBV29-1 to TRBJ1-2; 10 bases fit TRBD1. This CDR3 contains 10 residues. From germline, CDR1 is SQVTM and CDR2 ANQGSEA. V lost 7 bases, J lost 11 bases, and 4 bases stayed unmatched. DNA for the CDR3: TGCAGCGGTGGACAGGGGGTATACACCTTC. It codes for CSGGQGVYTF.

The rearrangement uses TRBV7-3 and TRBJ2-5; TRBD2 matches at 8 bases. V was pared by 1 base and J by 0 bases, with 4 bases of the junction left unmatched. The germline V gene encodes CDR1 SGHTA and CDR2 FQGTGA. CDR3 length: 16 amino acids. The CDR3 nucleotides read TGTGCCAGCAGCTTAATGGCGGGGGGTTACCAAGAGACCCAGTACTTC. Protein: CASSLMAGGYQETQYF. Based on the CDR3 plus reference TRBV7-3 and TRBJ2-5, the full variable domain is GAGVSQTPSNKVTEKGKYVELRCDPISGHTALYWYRQSLGQGPEFLIYFQGTGAADDSGLPNDRFFAVRPEGSVSTLKIQRTERGDSAVYLCASSLMAGGYQETQYFGPGTRLLVL.

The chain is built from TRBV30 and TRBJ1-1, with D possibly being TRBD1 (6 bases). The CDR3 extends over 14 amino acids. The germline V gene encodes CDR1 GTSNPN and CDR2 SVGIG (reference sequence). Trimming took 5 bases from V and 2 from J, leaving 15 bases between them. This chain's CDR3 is CAWDRFRGNTEAFF. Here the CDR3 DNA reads TGTGCCTGGGATAGATTCAGGGGTAACACTGAAGCTTTCTTT.

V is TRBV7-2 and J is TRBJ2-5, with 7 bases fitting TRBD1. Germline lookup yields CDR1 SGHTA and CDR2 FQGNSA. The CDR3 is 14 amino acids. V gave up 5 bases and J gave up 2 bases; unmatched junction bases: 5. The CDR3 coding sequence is TGTGCCAGCAGCCGGGGACAGAGTCAAGAGACCCAGTACTTC. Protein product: CASSRGQSQETQYF.

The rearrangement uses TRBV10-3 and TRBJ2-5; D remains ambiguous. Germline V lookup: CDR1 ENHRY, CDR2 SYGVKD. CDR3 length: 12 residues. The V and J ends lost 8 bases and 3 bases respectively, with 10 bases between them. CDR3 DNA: TGTGCCATCTCCCCAGGAAAAGAGACCCAGTACTTC. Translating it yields CAISPGKETQYF.

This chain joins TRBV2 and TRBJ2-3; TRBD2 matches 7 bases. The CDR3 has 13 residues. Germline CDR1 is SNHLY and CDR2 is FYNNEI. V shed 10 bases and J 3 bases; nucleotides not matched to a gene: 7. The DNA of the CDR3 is TGTGCCATAACACGCGGGGGAACAGATACGCAGTATTTT. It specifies CAITRGGTDTQYF.